The clone carrying this T cell receptor (beta chain) occurred a few times. The sample originates from a study of HIV-infected patients and healthy controls. The trim removed 0 bases at V and 4 bases at J, leaving 4 bases unmatched. The CDR3 spans 15 residues. Germline V gene data show CDR1 as MGHRA and CDR2 as YSYEKL. TCRdb used MiXCR to reprocess the 5' RACE reads, holding one entry per CDR3 protein. The repertoire holds fewer than 20,000 distinct CDR3 sequences, approximately 19% seen once, with approximately 31% in the top ten. The receptor comes from a human donor in good health. The rearrangement links TRBV4-1 to TRBJ2-7, with 9 nucleotides matching TRBD1. The source material was CD8+ T cells from blood. CDR3 sequence (DNA): TGCGCCAGCAGCCAAGACCCGGGACAGGGTTACGAGCAGTACTTC. Encoded protein: CASSQDPGQGYEQYF.